The present T cell receptor (beta chain) was sequenced within a study of a mutant IDH1 vaccine in newly diagnosed glioma. Study summary: Most patients had received both radiotherapy and temozolomide, the prior options being radiotherapy, temozolomide, or both.

Germline loops: CDR1 SSHAT, CDR2 FNYEAQ (reference sequence). This CDR3 contains 15 residues. V lost 3 bases and J lost 2, with 13 bases in between. Generated by immunoSEQ multiplex PCR, the TCRdb table keeps only in-frame clones and is missing some. This table holds 25,000 to 30,000 clones, about three quarters found once. Time point of the sample: week 35, safety follow-up. Doses of 300 ug of mutant IDH1 20-mer peptide were given with topical imiquimod. Concerning this clone: Its antigen is still unknown.

This sequence joins TRBV7-7 and TRBJ2-5, with D maybe TRBD2 (7 bases). The sequences come from PBMCs, collected from a glioma patient whose treatment included an IDH1 peptide vaccine. This receptor was identified in a man aged 45-65 years with glioma. This CDR3 is CASSLGAGAQETQYF. The CDR3 DNA follows: TGTGCCAGCAGCTTGGGGGCGGGGGCACAAGAGACCCAGTACTTC.